Detailed here is one T cell receptor beta chain. The sample belongs to a study of blood T cell repertoires in COVID-19. The table came from immunoSEQ multiplex PCR; TCRdb's copy has only in-frame clones and leaves some out. The profile shows fewer than 250,000 clones, 85% to 90% of them singletons. Per the germline V gene, CDR1 is KGHSH and CDR2 is LQKENI. The V and J ends lost 5 bases and 5 bases respectively, with 6 bases between them. This CDR3 region has 11 residues. The source is a man under 40 with COVID-19, enrolled during active disease. V gene TRBV18 combines with J gene TRBJ1-2; D unclear. Input material: peripheral blood. CDR3 protein: CASSEGYGYTF. The CDR3 coding sequence is TGTGCCAGCTCAGAGGGTTATGGCTACACCTTC.